This T cell receptor (beta chain) was profiled in a study of T-cell memory formation after mild COVID-19. Background on the study: The two donors had largely donor-specific TCR clusters. Study-wide results and caveats: Chiefly within CM and EM were the contracting CD4+ clones; CD8+ ones were within EMRA. The study detected some responding clones in pre-infection memory, suggesting cross-reactive memory joined.

Germline V gene sequence: CDR1 MNHEY, CDR2 SVGAGI. Trimming removed 2 bases at V and 8 bases at J, with 19 bases between. The CDR3 loop spans 15 amino acids. TCRalpha and TCRbeta libraries used 5'RACE with constant-segment primers and UMIs. MiXCR, run by TCRdb on the 5' RACE reads, gives a single entry per CDR3 protein. The sample holds about 190,000 distinct CDR3 sequences; around 19% are singletons and the top ten take around 2.4%. To note about this clonotype: What it binds is unknown.

The sequenced sample consisted of PBMCs or a T cell subset sorted from them (not recorded which). The TCR was taken from an adult woman who had mild COVID-19 (a few samples of this study predate the infection). Cell type and time point are not known. The rearrangement uses TRBV6-5 and TRBJ2-7; D unresolved. The CDR3 sequence is CASSYTDTLPTQQYF. For the CDR3, the DNA is TGTGCCAGCAGTTACACAGACACCCTACCTACGCAGCAGTACTTC.